This T cell receptor beta chain was sequenced for a study of T cell repertoires in cytomegalovirus infection. Study-level information: Well-studied HLA-B-restricted CMV epitopes were used in the study alongside recently identified HLA-C-restricted ones. The public TCR beta signatures pointed to both CMV infection and matching HLA type.

This clonotype was seen a handful of times. What it binds is not known. The V gene end was trimmed by 9 bases and the J gene end by 0 bases; junction bases not matched to a gene: 11. Germline V gives CDR1 MNHEY, CDR2 SMNVEV (reference sequence). This CDR3 has 17 residues. In TCRdb, the reads were re-called with MiXCR into one record per CDR3 protein. The repertoire consists of approximately 1,000,000 distinct CDR3 sequences, with roughly a third occurring once and the leading ten covering around an eighth. The sequencing here drew on cultured CD8+ T cells from PBMCs, taken from culture after CMV antigen stimulation. The sequence came from a human donor in good health (CMV status not recorded). Some clones in this sample may be carry-over from other donors' samples. The J gene is TRBJ2-6, the V gene TRBV27; 7 bases match TRBD2. For the CDR3, the DNA is TGTGCCAGTGGACTCCTAGCGGATTACTCTGGGGCCAACGTCCTGACTTTC. It translates to CASGLLADYSGANVLTF.